This T cell receptor beta chain was obtained from a study of cytomegalovirus exposure and HLA in healthy donors. Whole-study context: Researchers previously reported finding about 110 million unique TCR beta sequences from about 179 million T cells.

This CDR3 has 13 amino acids. Per germline, CDR1 LGHNT and CDR2 FRNRAP. V lost 7 bases and J 5 bases, leaving 14 bases between the germline ends. This PCR relied on a set of 60 Vbeta primers and 13 Jbeta primers. Using immunoSEQ multiplex PCR, the repertoire was profiled, and TCRdb retains in-frame clones only, with some absent. The sample carries roughly 71,000 clones, roughly two thirds recorded once. The sample was PBMCs. The rearrangement uses TRBV12-5 and TRBJ2-5, with D perhaps matching TRBD2 (6 bases). The sequence was obtained from a man aged 25-40 years in good health and CMV-seronegative. The CDR3 sequence: CASDSPRGETQYF. As DNA, the CDR3 is TGTGCTAGTGACAGTCCCCGGGGGGAGACCCAGTACTTC.